The rows below give T cell receptor beta chains drawn from one sample of a study of blood T cell repertoires in COVID-19. Sequenced by immunoSEQ multiplex PCR; TCRdb stores in-frame clones only, minus some. The profile shows around 62,000 clones, 88% of them singletons. Input material: peripheral blood. The receptors shown here come from a human donor in a cohort sampled during active COVID-19. Both conserved end residues are part of each CDR3. Fields, in order: CDR3 protein, D gene, V gene, J gene. A D gene is named only where the DNA matches it firmly.

CASRGGDEQYF,-,TRBV18,TRBJ2-7
CASSLVGGPRNHNEQFF,TRBD1,TRBV11-3,TRBJ2-1
CASSIDLGGPGETQYF,-,TRBV19,TRBJ2-5
CASSYSAGLAATYNEQFF,TRBD2,TRBV6-8,TRBJ2-1
CASSSGETYNEQFF,-,TRBV5-1,TRBJ2-1
CASSKWGGTGDYEQYF,TRBD1,TRBV2,TRBJ2-7
CASSFQLAGPLRANTGELFF,TRBD2,TRBV27,TRBJ2-2
CASSFFPGVSTDTQYF,-,TRBV27,TRBJ2-3
CASSLHDMNTEAFF,-,TRBV7-3,TRBJ1-1
CASSSDRGTPYGYTF,TRBD1,TRBV6-5,TRBJ1-2
CASSLSPDTDTQYF,-,TRBV28,TRBJ2-3
CASSLSGGETYEQYF,-,TRBV19,TRBJ2-7
CASSDLAGFQETQYF,TRBD2,TRBV7-6,TRBJ2-5
CSGEGGNEQFF,-,TRBV20-1,TRBJ2-1
CASSFRLAGDNEQFF,TRBD2,TRBV28,TRBJ2-1
CASSLVRQGAGQPQHF,TRBD1,TRBV5-8,TRBJ1-5
CASRSAGANEKLFF,-,TRBV6-6,TRBJ1-4
CASRWGVRTGELFF,-,TRBV27,TRBJ2-2
CASRRRVYRGTDTEAFF,-,TRBV19,TRBJ1-1
CASSDGGLNTEAFF,-,TRBV6-2/TRBV6-3,TRBJ1-1
CASSLAEGTAGYF,-,TRBV11-2,TRBJ2-4
CASSLGPRRGTDTQYF,-,TRBV7-8,TRBJ2-3
CASSPSVSTEAFF,-,TRBV12-3/TRBV12-4,TRBJ1-1
CASSLKGAYEQYF,-,TRBV11-2,TRBJ2-7